This T cell receptor beta chain was retrieved from a study of regulatory T cells in long-lasting Graves disease. Points from the study as a whole: Clonotypes that were public and shared totalled roughly 3,000 in persistent patients versus roughly 1,000 in new patients.

Sequencing libraries for TCR beta were prepared with iRepertoire HTBI primers and Arm-PCR of CDR3 regions. One entry per CDR3 protein results from TCRdb running MiXCR on the multiplex PCR reads. Of 350,000 to 500,000 distinct CDR3 sequences in the sample, less than 20% were seen once. The CDR3 has 13 residues. From germline, CDR1 is SQVTM and CDR2 ANQGSEA. J gave up 3 bases and V 5 bases, and 4 bases lay outside the gene matches. As for time point: newly diagnosed GD, antithyroid drugs for less than 3 months. The TCR library was prepared using RNA isolated from PBMCs. Ten or more counts support this clonotype. What it recognizes is unknown. These data also featured in a second study, about T cells in Graves' hyperthyroidism and ophthalmopathy. That paper states: Thyroid ultrasound, orbital computed tomography, clinical symptoms, and serum thyroxine and TRAb underpinned diagnoses.

Source: peripheral blood mononuclear cells (PBMCs), taken at new diagnosis, from a patient treated with antithyroid drugs. This rearrangement joins TRBV29-1 to TRBJ1-2; 9 bases fit TRBD1. The TCR was taken from a woman under 30 with Graves disease. CDR3 sequence (DNA): TGCAGCGTTCAGACAGGGGGTGACTATGGCTACACCTTC. Protein: CSVQTGGDYGYTF.